The entry below gives a single T cell receptor (beta chain) sequence along with its context. Antigen specificity is unknown. The treatment here: oral pan-JAK inhibitor, 5-10 mg twice daily. This entry belongs to a study of CD8+ T cells in alopecia areata. The wider study: Tofacitinib lasted 6 to 18 months, then 6 months off drug.

From germline, CDR1 is SEHNR and CDR2 FQNEAQ (reference sequence). Trimming left V 7 bases short and J 7 bases short, with 8 bases between. The CDR3 covers 11 residues. Sequencing templates came from extracted RNA that was reverse transcribed into cDNA. Produced via immunoSEQ multiplex PCR; TCRdb's table is partial and in-frame only. This sample carries 200,000 to 250,000 clones, around 66% of them seen once, and the ten largest clones take more than 3.5%. Points from the study as a whole: Lesional scalp displayed greater clonality than normal scalp, most notably in alopecia totalis/universalis. Patients shared TCRs less clearly than mice did, possibly for HLA-related reasons.

Specimen: CD4+ T cells sorted from blood, collected at week 4, from a patient treated with tofacitinib. This sequence was found in a human donor with alopecia areata. The V and J genes are TRBV7-9 and TRBJ2-1; D is ambiguous. The CDR3 spells CASTDGNEQFF. As DNA, the CDR3 is TGTGCCAGCACCGATGGAAATGAGCAGTTCTTC.